This T cell receptor beta chain was identified during a study of CD8 T cells in ankylosing spondylitis. The table lists this clonotype with many counts. Its antigen is as yet unknown. V was shortened by 4 bases and J by 6 bases, with 13 bases between the two germline ends. The CDR3 consists of 13 residues. Germline CDR1 is SGHRS and CDR2 is YFSETQ. Overall study results and limits: A motif in TCR beta, a set of about eight highly homologous variants, appeared characteristic of ankylosing spondylitis blood.

TCRdb reanalysed the 5' RACE reads using MiXCR and keeps one entry per CDR3 protein. Of about 220,000 distinct CDR3 sequences listed, about 7% were seen once; the top ten hold 12% to 15%. This TCR came from a male donor with ankylosing spondylitis. Sequences were obtained from blood, either unsorted or a sorted T cell fraction (not recorded which). V and J are TRBV5-1 and TRBJ1-1; D possibly corresponds to TRBD1 (5 bases). CDR3 in amino acids: CASSPESGSEAFF. CDR3 in DNA: TGCGCCAGCAGCCCTGAATCAGGGTCTGAAGCTTTCTTT.